Following are 25 T cell receptor beta chains from one sample sequenced in a study of CD8+CD57+ T cells in acquired aplastic anemia. An expansion of CD8+CD57+ cells by flow cytometry had been shown in patients chosen for sequencing. Genomic DNA, serving as template, underwent TCR beta VDJ and CDR3 profiling. TCRdb ran MiXCR on the reads and lists one entry per CDR3 protein. The table has hundreds of thousands of distinct CDR3 sequences, around 33% seen once. The sequenced sample consisted of sorted CD4+, CD8+, or CD8+CD57+ T cells (not recorded which) from PBMCs. The receptors stem from a human donor with aplastic anemia.

The rearrangement joins TRBV18 to TRBJ1-5; D may be TRBD1 (5 bases). Trimming left V 3 bases short and J 1 base short, with 10 bases between. Germline V lookup: CDR1 KGHSH, CDR2 LQKENI. The CDR3 extends over 15 amino acids. CDR3 nucleotide sequence: TGTGCCAGCTCACCCGGCGGGGCCAGCAATCAGCCCCAGCATTTT. Translated: CASSPGGASNQPQHF.

This clonotype appeared a few times. The rearrangement links TRBV2 to TRBJ2-3; D is unclear. Germline V gene sequence: CDR1 SNHLY, CDR2 FYNNEI. V gave up 7 bases and J gave up 5 bases, with 7 bases separating them. There are 11 residues in the CDR3. CDR3 amino acids: CASMMLDTQYF. The CDR3 DNA sequence: TGTGCCAGCATGATGTTAGATACGCAGTATTTT.

About this clonotype: This may stem from a read error, because a much larger clone lies one nucleotide away. The chain has TRBV24-1 and TRBJ2-1, with D unresolved. Trimming left V 4 bases short and J 8 bases short, with 17 bases between. The V gene's germline CDR1 is KGHDR and CDR2 SFDVKD. The CDR3 extends over 15 amino acids. CDR3 sequence reads: CATSDARRGGDEQFF. CDR3 DNA: TGTGCCACCAGTGACGCTAGGAGAGGTGGGGATGAGCAGTTCTTC.

This clonotype appeared many times. The J gene is TRBJ2-7, the V gene TRBV7-9; 11 bases align to TRBD2. The germline CDR1 and CDR2 sequences are SEHNR and FQNEAQ (reference sequence). The CDR3 totals 17 residues. J gave up 3 bases and V 0 bases, and 7 bases lay outside the gene matches. CDR3 DNA: TGTGCCAGCAGCTTAGCAGAGACTAGCGGGGCAAGCTACGAGCAGTACTTC. Translating gives CASSLAETSGASYEQYF.

This clonotype showed up many times. This chain connects TRBV7-3 to TRBJ1-1, with D possibly matching TRBD1 (6 bases). The CDR3 runs 14 residues. Germline CDR1 and CDR2: SGHTA and FQGTGA. V lost 3 bases to trimming and J lost 1 base, with 9 bases between them. CDR3 sequence: CASSLGHQNTEAFF. The CDR3 DNA sequence: TGTGCCAGCAGCTTGGGACACCAGAACACTGAAGCTTTCTTT.

This rearrangement joins TRBV10-2 to TRBJ2-1, with 10 positions matching TRBD2. Trimming took 2 bases from V and 5 from J; bases not matched to a gene: 6. Germline CDR1 and CDR2: WSHSY and SAAADI. This CDR3 has 16 residues. Written as DNA, the CDR3 is TGCGCCAGCAGTGAGCCGGGACTAGCGAACCACAATGAGCAGTTCTTC. It specifies CASSEPGLANHNEQFF.

This clonotype was counted at least ten times. V usage is TRBV19 and J usage is TRBJ1-2, with D uncertain. Per the germline V gene, CDR1 is LNHDA and CDR2 is SQIVND (reference sequence). The CDR3 runs 13 residues. The ends were cut back, 10 bases at V and 4 bases at J, with 16 bases in the middle. The CDR3 loop is CATSPDVLYGYTF. The CDR3 DNA sequence: TGTGCCACCTCACCAGACGTTCTCTATGGCTACACCTTC.

This clonotype was observed once. This chain uses TRBV25-1 with TRBJ2-1, with 15 bases aligning to TRBD2. CDR1 and CDR2 (germline): MGHDK, SYGVNS. This CDR3 has 17 amino acids. With V trimmed by 4 bases and J by 8 bases, 9 bases remained unmatched. DNA of the CDR3: TGTGCCAGCAGTGGGGGACTAGCGGGGGGACATTGGGATGAGCAGTTCTTC. Translated, it gives CASSGGLAGGHWDEQFF.

This clonotype was seen repeatedly, ten times or more. The V call is TRBV19, the J call TRBJ2-7; D gene ambiguous. V was cut by 5 bases and J by 3 bases, with 8 bases left in between. The CDR3 has 12 amino acids. CDR1 is LNHDA, CDR2 SQIVND, per germline (reference sequence). CDR3 loop: CASSRQDYEQYF. CDR3 nucleotide sequence: TGTGCCAGTAGTCGGCAGGACTACGAGCAGTACTTC.

This clonotype was seen only a few times. The chain combines TRBV19 with TRBJ1-2; 9 bases line up with TRBD1. After removal of 7 bases from V and 2 bases from J, the junction contained 5 bases not matched to a gene. This CDR3 spans 14 amino acids. In germline, CDR1 is LNHDA, CDR2 SQIVND (reference sequence). This chain's CDR3 is CASTPGQGNYGYTF. CDR3 sequence (DNA): TGTGCCAGTACACCGGGACAGGGCAACTATGGCTACACCTTC.

This chain joins TRBV20-1 and TRBJ1-4; D remains unclear. This CDR3 comprises 14 residues. Germline-derived CDR1 and CDR2 are DFQATT and SNEGSKA (reference sequence). The V gene lost 5 bases and the J gene lost 2 bases, with 12 bases spanning the gap. The CDR3 region has the DNA TGCAGTGCTCTGCTACAGTGGACTAATGAAAAACTGTTTTTT. Translated, it gives CSALLQWTNEKLFF.

The chain joins TRBV30 to TRBJ1-2, with 8 bases aligning to TRBD1. The ends lost 7 bases at V and 10 bases at J; junction bases unmatched: 8. The germline V gene encodes CDR1 GTSNPN and CDR2 SVGIG (reference sequence). The CDR3 consists of 11 residues. CDR3 loop: CASRTGWVYTF. The CDR3 DNA reads TGTGCCTCTAGGACAGGGTGGGTCTACACCTTC.

This clonotype was seen only a few times. The CDR3 ends on some other residue instead of the conserved phenylalanine or tryptophan, so this is likely a read error. This chain connects TRBV2 to TRBJ2-1; the D is unclear. The CDR3 is made up of 15 amino acids. Trimming left V 4 bases short and J 9 bases short, with 19 bases between. Germline lookup yields CDR1 SNHLY and CDR2 FYNNEI. As DNA, the CDR3 is TGTGCCAGCAGTGTCGTTGGTGGCGCAATTGTTGAGCAGTTCCTC. It codes for CASSVVGGAIVEQFL.

This clonotype came up many times. The chain combines TRBV20-1 with TRBJ1-1; D is undetermined. CDR1 is DFQATT, CDR2 SNEGSKA, per germline (reference sequence). The CDR3 extends over 12 amino acids. V was trimmed by 1 base and J by 6 bases, leaving 9 bases between them. DNA for the CDR3: TGCAGTGCTAGAGGAGGCCTTGCTGAAGCTTTCTTT. Protein product: CSARGGLAEAFF.

This clonotype came up a few times. The gene calls are TRBV20-1 and TRBJ2-6; D call uncertain. The CDR3 extends over 16 amino acids. CDR1 is DFQATT, CDR2 SNEGSKA, per germline (reference sequence). Deletions cut 3 bases from V and 1 base from J, with 13 bases between. In nucleotides, the CDR3 is TGCAGTGCTAGTAACAGCGCAGCATCTGGGGCCAACGTCCTGACTTTC. It specifies CSASNSAASGANVLTF.

This clonotype showed up just once. A read error is possible here, since a much larger clone lies one base away. In this CDR3 the conserved last residue, phenylalanine or tryptophan, is missing, so a read error is likely. The chain has TRBV9 and TRBJ1-2; D not certain. There are 15 residues in the CDR3. Germline V CDR1 and CDR2: SGDLS, YYNGEE. Trimming pared 0 bases from V and 7 bases from J, leaving 16 bases between. The CDR3 DNA sequence: TGTGCCAGCAGCGTAGAGGTCGGCGGATCGGGTGGCTACACCCTC. Its protein product is CASSVEVGGSGGYTL.

This clonotype showed up just once. V is TRBV19 and J is TRBJ2-3; TRBD2 matches at 11 bases. V dropped 4 bases and J dropped 3; count of bases not matched to a gene: 3. This CDR3 region has 15 residues. Looked up from germline, CDR1 is LNHDA and CDR2 is SQIVND (reference sequence). CDR3 nucleotide sequence: TGTGCCAGTAGTAAGTGGACTAGCGGGACAGATACGCAGTATTTT. It codes for CASSKWTSGTDTQYF.

This clonotype was recorded at least ten times. The chain combines TRBV20-1 with TRBJ1-2; D gene uncertain. The CDR3 is 15 residues long. The V end lost 0 bases, the J end lost 0 bases, and 11 bases lay between the germline ends. From germline, CDR1 is DFQATT and CDR2 SNEGSKA (reference sequence). CDR3 coding DNA: TGCAGTGCTAGAGAAGGTTCGCGGCCTAACTATGGCTACACCTTC. Translated, it gives CSAREGSRPNYGYTF.

This clonotype came up a few times. The J gene is TRBJ2-7, the V gene TRBV11-2; 7 nucleotides line up with TRBD1. The CDR3 loop spans 14 amino acids. CDR1 is SGHAT, CDR2 FQNNGV, per germline. V shed 5 bases, J shed 1 base, and the junction held 5 bases outside the gene matches. The CDR3 loop reads CASSKGTESYEQYF. CDR3 nucleotide sequence: TGTGCCAGCAGCAAAGGGACAGAGTCCTACGAGCAGTACTTC.

Regarding this clonotype: A much larger clone is a single base away; this may be a read error. Here the CDR3 omits its conserved ending phenylalanine or tryptophan, so a read error is the likely source. The CDR3 region is CASSLAGGFEQYL. Here the CDR3 DNA reads TGTGCCAGCAGCCTTGCGGGGGGTTTCGAGCAGTACCTC. The chain uses TRBV9 and TRBJ2-7; 8 nucleotides align to TRBD2. J lost 6 bases, V lost 4 bases, and 6 bases had no gene match. CDR3 length: 13 amino acids. Germline loops: CDR1 SGDLS, CDR2 YYNGEE.

On this clonotype: The junction departs from germline at one end; a sequencing error may be responsible. V and J are TRBV6-5 and TRBJ2-2, with 8 bases matching TRBD1. Germline CDR1 MNHEY, CDR2 SVGAGI. The CDR3 extends over 17 amino acids. The CDR3 DNA reads TGTGCCAGCAGTTACGCCGAGGCAGGGGGCGCGACCGAGGAGCTGTTTTTT. Translating gives CASSYAEAGGATEELFF.

V gene TRBV24-1 combines with J gene TRBJ2-3; D is perhaps TRBD1 (6 bases). The CDR3 runs to 17 residues. The V gene's germline CDR1 is KGHDR and CDR2 SFDVKD. V gave up 5 bases and J gave up 0 bases, with 17 bases separating them. DNA of the CDR3: TGTGCCACCAGTGGCCGAACAACAGGGAAGAGCACAGATACGCAGTATTTT. Protein product: CATSGRTTGKSTDTQYF.

This clonotype was detected ten times or more. The CDR3 region is CASSQGRRQPQHF. CDR3 coding DNA: TGTGCCAGCAGCCAGGGCAGGCGGCAGCCCCAGCATTTT. This chain uses TRBV14 with TRBJ1-5; D not resolved. Trimming took 3 bases from V and 7 from J, leaving 10 bases between them. Germline-derived CDR1 and CDR2 are SGHDN and FVKESK. This CDR3 has 13 residues.

The table lists this clonotype with a few counts. A much larger clone is a single base away; this may be a read error. The chain recombines TRBV20-1 with TRBJ2-1; the D is unclear. The CDR3 runs 11 residues. Germline-derived CDR1 and CDR2 are DFQATT and SNEGSKA (reference sequence). CDR3 in amino acids: CSALDGPEQLF. The CDR3 DNA reads as TGCAGTGCTCTGGACGGTCCTGAGCAGCTCTTC.

There are a few counts of this clonotype. The rearrangement links TRBV9 to TRBJ1-4; perhaps TRBD1 as D (5 bases). This CDR3 is 15 amino acids long. Looked up from germline, CDR1 is SGDLS and CDR2 is YYNGEE. V lost 0 bases and J 6 bases, leaving 12 bases between the germline ends. This chain's CDR3 is CASSVGGARDEKLFF. The CDR3 DNA is TGTGCCAGCAGCGTAGGAGGCGCCAGGGATGAAAAACTGTTTTTT.